This is a list of T cell receptor beta chains from one sample in a study of regulatory T cells in long-lasting Graves disease. TCRdb reprocessed the multiplex PCR reads with MiXCR, giving one entry per CDR3 protein. The sample comprises a few hundred thousand distinct CDR3 sequences, about 13% of which are singletons, and more than 8.5% rests with the top ten. These data also featured in a second study, about T cells in Graves' hyperthyroidism and ophthalmopathy.

This sample comprised peripheral blood mononuclear cells (PBMCs), obtained at new diagnosis, from a patient treated with antithyroid drugs. These receptor sequences come from a man aged 25-40 years with Graves disease. Each CDR3 is given with its conserved first and last residue. D genes are given only for firm matches. The size of a clone is reported for some rows only, either as once, few or many, or as a class for expanded clones.

TRBJ2-1 NA TRBV29-1 few CSVLYYNEQFF TGCAGCGTTCTCTATTACAATGAGCAGTTCTTC
TRBJ2-1 NA TRBV24-1 NA CATSDPLAWEQFF TGTGCCACCAGTGATCCCCTGGCTTGGGAGCAGTTCTTC
TRBJ2-3 NA TRBV5-1 many CASSLLSGPDTQYF TGCGCCAGCAGCCTCCTCAGTGGTCCGGATACGCAGTATTTT
TRBJ1-4 TRBD1 TRBV3-1 NA CASSHGDRGDGEKLFF TGTGCCAGCAGCCACGGGGACAGGGGCGATGGTGAAAAACTGTTTTTT
TRBJ2-5 NA TRBV5-1 few CASSFQGGTETQYF TGCGCCAGCAGCTTTCAAGGGGGTACTGAGACCCAGTACTTC
TRBJ2-1 TRBD2 TRBV7-7 NA CASSPGLAGGPLYNEQFF TGTGCTAGCAGTCCCGGACTAGCGGGAGGGCCGCTATACAATGAGCAGTTCTTC
TRBJ1-1 NA TRBV9 many CASSEEDTEAFF TGTGCCAGCAGTGAAGAGGACACTGAAGCTTTCTTT
TRBJ2-1 NA TRBV6-5 many CASSFEADEQFF TGTGCCAGCAGTTTCGAGGCGGATGAGCAGTTCTTC
TRBJ2-2 NA TRBV5-1 few CVSSPFSNTGELFF TGCGTCAGCAGCCCATTTAGCAACACCGGGGAGCTGTTTTTT
TRBJ2-2 NA TRBV7-8 many CASSLHSTPKVDTGELFF TGTGCCAGCAGCTTGCATAGTACCCCTAAGGTGGACACCGGGGAGCTGTTTTTT
TRBJ2-3 TRBD2 TRBV19 few CAGSNGTSEPTDTQYF TGTGCCGGCTCTAACGGGACTAGCGAACCCACAGATACGCAGTATTTT
TRBJ2-4 TRBD2 TRBV5-1 once CASSYTSGGAKNIQYF TGCGCCAGCAGCTACACTAGCGGGGGAGCCAAAAACATTCAGTACTTC
TRBJ2-7 NA TRBV20-1 few CSARDLGQIYEQYF TGCAGTGCTAGAGATTTAGGGCAGATCTACGAGCAGTACTTC
TRBJ2-2 NA TRBV6-5 many CASSFSGSGELFF TGTGCCAGCAGTTTTTCAGGATCCGGGGAGCTGTTTTTT
TRBJ2-7 NA TRBV6-1 many CASGPGLGNYEQYF TGTGCCAGCGGCCCAGGGCTAGGAAACTACGAGCAGTACTTC
TRBJ2-2 NA TRBV7-7 few CASSLMTEPGTGELFF TGTGCTAGCAGCCTAATGACTGAGCCGGGGACCGGGGAGCTGTTTTTT
TRBJ2-3 NA TRBV18 many CASSPPDTQYF TGTGCCAGCTCACCACCGGATACGCAGTATTTT
TRBJ1-3 TRBD1 TRBV5-6 NA CASSVYRGRVGNTIYF TGTGCCAGCAGCGTCTACAGGGGGCGCGTGGGAAACACCATATATTTT
TRBJ2-7 TRBD1 TRBV27 NA CASSPPDRHEQYF TGTGCCAGCAGTCCCCCGGACAGGCACGAGCAGTACTTC
TRBJ1-2 NA TRBV7-9 many CASSTYSSSGSGYTF TGTGCCAGCAGCACTTATTCTTCATCAGGGTCCGGCTACACCTTC
TRBJ1-5 TRBD1 TRBV7-2 NA CASSSLTGKQPQHF TGTGCCAGCAGCTCACTGACAGGGAAACAGCCCCAGCATTTT
TRBJ2-6 NA TRBV7-6 NA CASRGTGANVLTF TGTGCCAGCAGAGGAACGGGGGCCAACGTCCTGACTTTC
TRBJ2-4 NA TRBV3-1 many CASSQGAGKNIQYF TGTGCCAGCAGCCAAGGGGCGGGTAAAAACATTCAGTACTTC
TRBJ2-1 NA TRBV30 NA CAWSIGYNEQFF TGTGCCTGGAGTATTGGGTACAATGAGCAGTTCTTC
TRBJ1-3 TRBD1 TRBV20-1 few CSASSSTGSSGNTIYF TGCAGTGCTAGCTCTTCGACAGGGAGCTCTGGAAACACCATATATTTT
TRBJ2-1 NA TRBV5-4 many CASSQDPTPTSYNEQFF TGTGCCAGCAGCCAGGACCCGACACCGACCTCCTACAATGAGCAGTTCTTC
TRBJ2-1 TRBD2 TRBV15 many CATSWTSGNEQFF TGTGCCACCAGCTGGACTAGTGGGAATGAGCAGTTCTTC
TRBJ2-7 TRBD2 TRBV2 NA CASSEGRGAYEQYF TGTGCCAGCAGTGAGGGACGGGGGGCCTACGAGCAGTACTTC
TRBJ2-1 NA TRBV6-5 NA CASSYDRRGPGYNEQFF TGTGCCAGCAGTTACGATCGCAGGGGCCCTGGGTACAATGAGCAGTTCTTC
TRBJ2-5 NA TRBV12-3/TRBV12-4 NA CASRHRTGDEQFFGPGTQYF NA
TRBJ2-5 NA TRBV15 NA CATSRVDRQETQYF TGTGCCACCAGCAGAGTGGACAGACAAGAGACCCAGTACTTC
TRBJ2-7 NA TRBV6-5 many CASSWEDHSFYEQYF TGTGCCAGCAGTTGGGAGGACCATAGTTTCTACGAGCAGTACTTC
TRBJ2-1 TRBD2 TRBV7-9 many CASSFLQRGHNEQFF TGTGCCAGCAGCTTTCTTCAGCGGGGGCACAATGAGCAGTTCTTC
TRBJ2-1 TRBD1 TRBV18 many CASSPNRGLYNEQFF TGTGCCAGCTCACCAAACAGGGGGCTCTACAATGAGCAGTTCTTC
TRBJ2-7 NA TRBV3-1 many CASSQDLAGQREQYF TGTGCCAGCAGCCAAGATCTGGCAGGGCAACGCGAGCAGTACTTC
TRBJ2-7 NA TRBV10-3 NA CAINGEYEQYF TGTGCCATCAACGGGGAGTACGAGCAGTACTTC